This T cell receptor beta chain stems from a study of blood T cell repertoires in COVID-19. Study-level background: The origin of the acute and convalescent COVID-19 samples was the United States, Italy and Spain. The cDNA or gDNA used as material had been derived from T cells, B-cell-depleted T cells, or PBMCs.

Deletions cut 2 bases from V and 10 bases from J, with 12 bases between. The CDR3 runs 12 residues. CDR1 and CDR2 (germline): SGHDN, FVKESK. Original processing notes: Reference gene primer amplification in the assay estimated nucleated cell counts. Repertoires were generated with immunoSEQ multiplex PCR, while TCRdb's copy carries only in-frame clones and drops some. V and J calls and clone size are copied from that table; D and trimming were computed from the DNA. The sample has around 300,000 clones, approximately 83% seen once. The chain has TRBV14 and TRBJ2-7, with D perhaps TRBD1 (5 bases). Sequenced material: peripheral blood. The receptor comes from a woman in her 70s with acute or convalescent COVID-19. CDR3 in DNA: TGTGCCAGCAGCCAAAGGTTCGACAGACAGTACTTC. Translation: CASSQRFDRQYF.